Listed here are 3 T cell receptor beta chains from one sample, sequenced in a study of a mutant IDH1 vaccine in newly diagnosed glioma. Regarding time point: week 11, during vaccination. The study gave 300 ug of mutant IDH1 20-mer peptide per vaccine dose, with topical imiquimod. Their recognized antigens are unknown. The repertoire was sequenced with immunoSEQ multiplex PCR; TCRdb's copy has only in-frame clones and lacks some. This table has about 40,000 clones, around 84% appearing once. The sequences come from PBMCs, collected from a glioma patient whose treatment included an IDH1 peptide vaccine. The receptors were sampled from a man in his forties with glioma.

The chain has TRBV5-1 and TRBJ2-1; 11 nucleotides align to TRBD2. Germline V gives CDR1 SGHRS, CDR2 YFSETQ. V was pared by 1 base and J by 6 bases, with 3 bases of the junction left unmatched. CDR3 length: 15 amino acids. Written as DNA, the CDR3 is TGCGCCAGCAGCTTGACTAGCGGGAGTCCCAATGAGCAGTTCTTC. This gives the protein CASSLTSGSPNEQFF.

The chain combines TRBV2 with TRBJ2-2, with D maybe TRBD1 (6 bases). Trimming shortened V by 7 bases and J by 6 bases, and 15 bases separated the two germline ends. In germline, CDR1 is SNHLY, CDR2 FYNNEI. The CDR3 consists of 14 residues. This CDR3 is CASMAGEHAGELFF. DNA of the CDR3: TGTGCCAGCATGGCAGGGGAACACGCCGGGGAGCTGTTTTTT.

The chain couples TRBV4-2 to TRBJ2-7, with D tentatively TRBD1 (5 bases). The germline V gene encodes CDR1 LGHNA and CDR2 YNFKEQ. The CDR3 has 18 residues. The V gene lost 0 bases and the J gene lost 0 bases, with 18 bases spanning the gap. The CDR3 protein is CASSQDIPRAASSYEQYF. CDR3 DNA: TGTGCCAGCAGCCAAGACATCCCCAGGGCCGCCAGCTCCTACGAGCAGTACTTC.